This T cell receptor (beta chain) comes out of a study of shared clonotypes between healthy human individuals. Naive CD8 isolation took CD45RO-negative cells positively selected for CCR7 and excluded terminally differentiated effector memory CD45RA+ cells. An assay was performed, and its level was deep. Assay used: immunoSEQ multiplex PCR; TCRdb lists only in-frame clones, some missing. The sample carries around 580,000 clones, 95% to 98% recorded once. Trimming cost V 4 bases and J 6 bases; bases outside gene matches: 3. This CDR3 has 14 residues. The germline gives CDR1 MNHEY, CDR2 SMNVEV (reference sequence).

V gene TRBV27 combines with J gene TRBJ1-5; TRBD1 agrees at 10 bases. Sequencing input: naive CD8+ T cells sorted from blood. This TCR came from a man aged 25-45 years in good health. The CDR3 loop is CASSSTGGFQPQHF. Written as DNA, the CDR3 is TGTGCCAGCAGTTCGACAGGGGGCTTTCAGCCCCAGCATTTT.